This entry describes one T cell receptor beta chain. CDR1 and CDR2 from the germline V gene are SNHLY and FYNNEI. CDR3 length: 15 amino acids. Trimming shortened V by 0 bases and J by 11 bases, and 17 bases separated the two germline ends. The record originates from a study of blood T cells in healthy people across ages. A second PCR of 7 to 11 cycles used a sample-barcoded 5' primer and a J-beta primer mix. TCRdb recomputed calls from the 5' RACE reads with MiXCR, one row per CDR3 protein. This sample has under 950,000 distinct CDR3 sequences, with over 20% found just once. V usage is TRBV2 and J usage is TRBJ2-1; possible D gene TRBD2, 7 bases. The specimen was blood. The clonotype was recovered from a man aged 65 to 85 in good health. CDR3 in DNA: TGTGCCAGCAGTGAAGCGCTTCTGGGGGGGACAAAGCAGTTCTTC. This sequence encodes CASSEALLGGTKQFF.